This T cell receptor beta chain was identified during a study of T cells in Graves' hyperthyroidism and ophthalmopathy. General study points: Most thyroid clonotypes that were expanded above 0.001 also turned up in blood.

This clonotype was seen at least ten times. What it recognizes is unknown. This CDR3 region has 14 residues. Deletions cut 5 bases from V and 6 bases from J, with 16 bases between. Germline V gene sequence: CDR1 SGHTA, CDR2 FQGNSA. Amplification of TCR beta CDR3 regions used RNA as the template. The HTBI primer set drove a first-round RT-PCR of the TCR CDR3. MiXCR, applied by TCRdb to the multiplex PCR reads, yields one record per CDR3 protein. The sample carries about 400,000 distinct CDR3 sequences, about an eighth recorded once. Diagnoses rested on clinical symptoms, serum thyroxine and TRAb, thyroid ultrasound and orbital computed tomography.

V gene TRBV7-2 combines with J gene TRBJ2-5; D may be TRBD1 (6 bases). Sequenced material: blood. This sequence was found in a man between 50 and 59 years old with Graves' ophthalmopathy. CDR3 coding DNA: TGTGCCAGCAGCGGAGCAGGGGATTTGAAGACCCAGTACTTC. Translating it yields CASSGAGDLKTQYF.